This T cell receptor beta chain was obtained from a study of T cell responses to AZD1222 COVID-19 vaccine. Study observations and caveats: Spike as a whole was targeted by vaccine-associated CD4 TCRs, dominant at 160-218 and 743-854. Among the donors, most were white British and more were female, and clonal diversity was possibly underestimated.

Remarks on this clone: Its antigen is currently unknown.

This CDR3 has 13 residues. The germline V and J ends were trimmed by 3 bases and 7 bases, with 10 bases remaining between them. Sequencing was performed with immunoSEQ multiplex PCR; in TCRdb, only in-frame clones are kept and a portion is missing. The sample consists of 55,000 to 75,000 clones, about nine tenths of them appearing once. Specimen: peripheral blood, collected on day 0 of AZD1222 vaccination. The clonotype comes from an adult in good health. This sequence joins TRBV12-3 or TRBV12-4 and TRBJ2-1, with D unresolved. The CDR3 bases are TGTGCCAGCAGTTTTAGTAGGCGGAATGAGCAGTTCTTC. It is translated as CASSFSRRNEQFF.